This T cell receptor (beta chain) comes out of a study of blood T cell repertoires in COVID-19. Turning to the study itself: Sites in the United States, Italy and Spain provided acute and convalescent COVID-19 samples. PBMCs, B-cell-depleted T cells, or T cells were the source of the cDNA or gDNA that made up the material.

CDR3 size: 15 residues. V shed 3 bases and J shed 6 bases, with 17 bases lying between them. Per germline, CDR1 DFQATT and CDR2 SNEGSKA (reference sequence). Original processing methods: Amplification from reference gene primers served as the basis for estimated nucleated cell counts. Sequenced by immunoSEQ multiplex PCR; TCRdb stores in-frame clones only, minus some. V and J calls plus clone size are reproduced from that table; the DNA served to infer D and trimming. The table includes approximately 130,000 clones, just over 75% detected once. The sample was peripheral blood. The chain links TRBV20-1 to TRBJ1-4; D is unresolved. The TCR sequence derives from a human donor in a cohort sampled during active COVID-19. CDR3 coding DNA: TGCAGTGCTAGTAGAGGTCTGGGTTGGGATGAAAAACTGTTTTTT. Translation gives CSASRGLGWDEKLFF.